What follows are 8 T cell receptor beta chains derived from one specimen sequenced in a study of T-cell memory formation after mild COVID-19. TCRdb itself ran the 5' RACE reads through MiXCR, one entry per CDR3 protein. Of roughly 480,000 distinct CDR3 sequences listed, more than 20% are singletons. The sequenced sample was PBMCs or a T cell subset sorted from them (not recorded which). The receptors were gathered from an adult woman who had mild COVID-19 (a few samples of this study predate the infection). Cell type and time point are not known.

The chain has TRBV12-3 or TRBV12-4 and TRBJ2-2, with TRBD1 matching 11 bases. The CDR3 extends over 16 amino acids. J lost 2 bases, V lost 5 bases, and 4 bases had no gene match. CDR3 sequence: CASSGQGARNTGELFF. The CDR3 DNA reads TGTGCCAGCAGTGGACAGGGGGCCCGAAACACCGGGGAGCTGTTTTTT.

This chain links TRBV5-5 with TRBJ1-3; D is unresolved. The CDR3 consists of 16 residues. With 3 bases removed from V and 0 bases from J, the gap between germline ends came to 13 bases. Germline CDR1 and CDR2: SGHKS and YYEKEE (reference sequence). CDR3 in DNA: TGTGCCAGCAGCTGGGTTCCGGGCCGCTCTGGAAACACCATATATTTT. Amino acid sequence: CASSWVPGRSGNTIYF.

CDR3 sequence (DNA): TGCAGTGCTAGAGGTCACTACCACTCTTCTGAGCAGTTCTTC. It specifies CSARGHYHSSEQFF. The chain uses TRBV20-1 and TRBJ2-1; no firm D call. Trimming shortened V by 1 base and J by 9 bases, and 16 bases separated the two germline ends. This CDR3 is 14 amino acids long. Germline CDR1 and CDR2: DFQATT and SNEGSKA (reference sequence).

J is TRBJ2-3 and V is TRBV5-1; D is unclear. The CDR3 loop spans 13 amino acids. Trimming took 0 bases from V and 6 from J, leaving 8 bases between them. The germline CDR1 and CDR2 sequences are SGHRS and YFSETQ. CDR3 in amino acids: CASSLEGRDTQYF. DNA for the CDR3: TGCGCCAGCAGCTTGGAGGGCAGGGATACGCAGTATTTT. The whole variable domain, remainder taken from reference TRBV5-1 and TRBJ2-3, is KAGVTQTPRYLIKTRGQQVTLSCSPISGHRSVSWYQQTPGQGLQFLFEYFSETQRNKGNFPGRFSGRQFSNSRSEMNVSTLELGDSALYLCASSLEGRDTQYFGPGTRLTVL.

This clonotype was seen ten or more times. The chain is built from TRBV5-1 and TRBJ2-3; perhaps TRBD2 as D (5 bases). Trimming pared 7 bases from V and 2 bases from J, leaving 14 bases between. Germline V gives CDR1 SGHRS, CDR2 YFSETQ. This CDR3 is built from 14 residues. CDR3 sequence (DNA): TGCGCCAGCGGAGGAGCTCGAACCACAGATACGCAGTATTTT. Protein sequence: CASGGARTTDTQYF. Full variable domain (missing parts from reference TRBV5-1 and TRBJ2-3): KAGVTQTPRYLIKTRGQQVTLSCSPISGHRSVSWYQQTPGQGLQFLFEYFSETQRNKGNFPGRFSGRQFSNSRSEMNVSTLELGDSALYLCASGGARTTDTQYFGPGTRLTVL.

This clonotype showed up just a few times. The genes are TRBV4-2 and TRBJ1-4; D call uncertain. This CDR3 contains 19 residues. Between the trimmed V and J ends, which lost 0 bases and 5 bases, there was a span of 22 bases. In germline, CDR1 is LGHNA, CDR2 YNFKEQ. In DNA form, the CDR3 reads TGTGCCAGCAGCCAAGATACCCTCGTCCGGGGAGTCAAGAATGAAAAACTGTTTTTT. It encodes CASSQDTLVRGVKNEKLFF.

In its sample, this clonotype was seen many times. CDR3 in amino acids: CASSLDLAGGRRVTQYF. The CDR3 nucleotides are TGTGCCAGCAGCTTAGACCTAGCGGGAGGACGACGGGTTACCCAGTACTTC. The genes are TRBV7-2 and TRBJ2-5; 11 bases agree with TRBD2. The CDR3 has 17 residues. With 1 base clipped from V and 8 bases from J, the junction kept 12 bases outside the gene matches. CDR1 and CDR2 (germline): SGHTA, FQGNSA.

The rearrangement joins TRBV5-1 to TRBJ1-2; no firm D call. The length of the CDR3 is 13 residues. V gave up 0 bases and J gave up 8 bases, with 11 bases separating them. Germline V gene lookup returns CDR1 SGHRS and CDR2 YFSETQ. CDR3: CASSLAMGYGYTF. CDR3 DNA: TGCGCCAGCAGCTTGGCCATGGGATACGGCTACACCTTC.